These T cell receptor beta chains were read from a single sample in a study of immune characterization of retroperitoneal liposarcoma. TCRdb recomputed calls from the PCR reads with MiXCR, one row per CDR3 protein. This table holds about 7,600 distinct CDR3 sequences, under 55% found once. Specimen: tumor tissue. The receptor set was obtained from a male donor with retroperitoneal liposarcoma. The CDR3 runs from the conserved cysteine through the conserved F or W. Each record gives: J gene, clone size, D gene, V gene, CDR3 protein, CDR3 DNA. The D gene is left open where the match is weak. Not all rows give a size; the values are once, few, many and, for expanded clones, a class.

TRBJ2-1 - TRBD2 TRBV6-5 CASSYSTSGHNEQFF TGTGCCAGCAGTTATTCGACTAGCGGGCACAATGAGCAGTTCTTC
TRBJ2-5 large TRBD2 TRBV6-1 CASSEPSGEGEETQYF TGTGCCAGCAGCGAGCCTTCGGGGGAGGGAGAAGAGACCCAGTACTTC
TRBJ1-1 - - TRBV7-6 CASSLTRSTGAGTEAFF TGTGCCAGCAGCTTAACTCGCTCGACAGGAGCAGGCACTGAAGCTTTCTTT
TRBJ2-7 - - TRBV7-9 CASSLSGGEQYF TGTGCCAGCAGCTTATCCGGGGGCGAGCAGTACTTC
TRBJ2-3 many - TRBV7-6 CASSLGTLGQDTQYF TGTGCCAGCAGCTTAGGAACATTGGGGCAAGATACGCAGTATTTT
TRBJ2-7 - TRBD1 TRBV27 CASSYGTGRNEQYF TGTGCCAGCAGTTACGGGACAGGGAGGAACGAGCAGTACTTC
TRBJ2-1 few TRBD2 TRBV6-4 CASSRGLAGGPGEQFF TGTGCCAGCAGCCGGGGACTAGCGGGAGGGCCGGGTGAGCAGTTCTTC
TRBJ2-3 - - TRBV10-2 CASSADRSTDTQYF TGCGCCAGCAGCGCGGATAGGAGCACAGATACGCAGTATTTT
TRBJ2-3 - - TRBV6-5 CASRLAGGDTQYF TGTGCCAGCAGGTTGGCGGGCGGGGATACGCAGTATTTT
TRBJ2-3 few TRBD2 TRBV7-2 CASSFPRSGTSTDTQYF TGTGCCAGCAGCTTTCCACGAAGCGGGACCAGCACAGATACGCAGTATTTT
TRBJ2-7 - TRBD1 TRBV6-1 CASSARRGQGEQYF TGTGCCAGCAGTGCCCGGAGGGGACAGGGCGAGCAGTACTTC
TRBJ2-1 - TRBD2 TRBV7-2 CASSPGGDLEGPLHF TGTGCCAGCAGCCCGGGGGGGGACCTCGAAGGACCCCTCCACTTC
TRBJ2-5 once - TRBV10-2 CASSEDEKETQYF TGCGCCAGCAGTGAGGACGAGAAAGAGACCCAGTACTTC
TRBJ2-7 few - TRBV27 CASSLEQGLEQYF TGTGCCAGCAGTTTAGAACAGGGCCTCGAGCAGTACTTC
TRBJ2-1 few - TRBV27 CASKLGGFNNEQFF TGTGCCAGCAAACTTGGCGGTTTCAACAATGAGCAGTTCTTC
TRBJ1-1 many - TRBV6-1 CASSEEAWGQNDFF TGTGCCAGCAGTGAAGAGGCGTGGGGGCAAAATGATTTCTTT
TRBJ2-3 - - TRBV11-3 CASSFRGLTDTQYF TGTGCCAGCAGCTTTAGAGGGCTAACAGATACGCAGTATTTT
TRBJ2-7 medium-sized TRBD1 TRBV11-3 CASSYRSGQGHEQYF TGTGCCAGCAGCTACCGTTCGGGACAGGGCCATGAGCAGTACTTC
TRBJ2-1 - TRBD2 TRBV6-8 CASSGRSIGLAEPYNEQFF TGTGCCAGCAGTGGGAGGTCTATTGGACTAGCGGAACCCTACAATGAGCAGTTCTTC
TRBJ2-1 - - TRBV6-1 CASSRWNNEQFF TGTGCCAGCAGTCGATGGAACAATGAGCAGTTCTTC
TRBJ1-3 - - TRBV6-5 CASSDGTDSGNTIYF TGTGCCAGCAGTGACGGGACGGACTCTGGAAACACCATATATTTT
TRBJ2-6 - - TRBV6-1 CASSPLSGANVLTF TGTGCCAGCAGTCCCCTTTCTGGGGCCAACGTCCTGACTTTC
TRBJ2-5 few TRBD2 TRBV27 CASSSAGSGVQETQYF TGTGCCAGCAGTTCCGCCGGGAGCGGGGTCCAAGAGACCCAGTACTTC
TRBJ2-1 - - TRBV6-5 CASSYLTGWGQFF TGTGCCAGCAGCTACCTGACGGGTTGGGGGCAGTTCTTC
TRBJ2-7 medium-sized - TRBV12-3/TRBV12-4 CASSFGGVSYEQYF TGTGCCAGCAGTTTTGGCGGAGTCTCCTACGAGCAGTACTTC